This T cell receptor (beta chain) was identified during a study of cytomegalovirus exposure and HLA in healthy donors. Study-level information: The early release's HLA-typed donors yielded 70 million to 85 million unique TCRs.

With regard to this clone: Its cognate antigen is unknown.

A multiplex PCR was run with 60 Vbeta primers and 13 Jbeta primers. Produced via immunoSEQ multiplex PCR; TCRdb's table is partial and in-frame only. The sample contains 100,000 to 150,000 clones, 83% of which appear only once. CDR1 LNHDA and CDR2 SQIVND come from the germline V gene (reference sequence). With 1 base clipped from V and 5 bases from J, the junction kept 13 bases outside the gene matches. This CDR3 is 17 amino acids long. Whole-study results and caveats: Researchers reportedly found TCR beta sequences accurately predicted most subjects' HLA-A and HLA-B alleles. The presence/absence work took it that sequencing depth was about the same across donors.

This receptor was taken from a woman aged 40 to 55 in good health and CMV-seropositive. The sample was PBMCs. The chain carries TRBV19 and TRBJ2-7, with 8 bases fitting TRBD2. The CDR3 loop is CASSIVPPAGVSNEQYF. In DNA, the CDR3 is TGTGCCAGTAGTATAGTCCCTCCAGCGGGAGTTTCCAACGAGCAGTACTTC.